What follows describes a single TCR beta chain. This specimen belongs to a study of blood T cell repertoires in COVID-19. Looked up from germline, CDR1 is MNHNS and CDR2 is SASEGT. Trimming took off 0 bases at V and 7 bases at J, with 19 bases between the two ends. This CDR3 comprises 16 residues. Profiled with immunoSEQ multiplex PCR; TCRdb holds only in-frame clones, not every one. The sample shows roughly 250,000 clones, about 89% of them seen only once. The clonotype was recovered from a woman aged 50 to 65 with acute or convalescent COVID-19. The J gene is TRBJ2-7, the V gene TRBV6-1, with D tentatively TRBD1 (6 bases). What was sequenced was peripheral blood. The CDR3 DNA reads TGTGCCAGCAGTGAAGCGATCTCGCGTACAGGGAGAGAGCAGTACTTC. It codes for CASSEAISRTGREQYF.